This T cell receptor beta chain was retrieved from a study of OX40 agonist ivuxolimab in advanced cancers. Produced via immunoSEQ multiplex PCR; TCRdb's table is partial and in-frame only. The sample has roughly 67,000 clones, approximately 92% seen once. In germline, CDR1 is LGHNA, CDR2 YSLEER. CDR3 length: 15 residues. The V and J ends lost 0 bases and 9 bases respectively, with 15 bases between them. This clone was recorded once. Sample: CD4+ or CD8+ T cells sorted from blood, taken in a trial of the OX40 agonist ivuxolimab. This clonotype was sampled from an adult with an advanced solid tumor such as melanoma, head and neck, liver or kidney cancer. The chain joins TRBV4-3 to TRBJ1-5, with unresolved D. The CDR3: CASSQDTGGLWPQHF. The CDR3 DNA reads as TGCGCCAGCAGCCAAGATACGGGCGGGTTGTGGCCCCAGCATTTT.